One and the same sample provided the 8 T cell receptor beta chains below, sequenced in a study of blood T cell repertoires in COVID-19. Profiled with immunoSEQ multiplex PCR; TCRdb holds only in-frame clones, not every one. The table has 150,000 to 200,000 clones, 65% to 85% seen once. Sequencing was carried out using PBMCs or T cells enriched from blood (not recorded which). The receptors derive from a middle-aged man who had recovered from COVID-19.

The chain couples TRBV6-5 to TRBJ2-5, with D unclear. Germline V gene sequence: CDR1 MNHEY, CDR2 SVGAGI. V was clipped by 0 bases and J by 9 bases, with 5 bases between them. This CDR3 has 11 amino acids. The DNA for the CDR3 is TGTGCCAGCAGTTACTCCTCGGCCCAGTACTTC. This encodes CASSYSSAQYF.

CDR3 amino acids: CATSRDLKSTNTGELFF. DNA for the CDR3: TGTGCCACCAGCAGAGATCTTAAATCTACGAACACCGGGGAGCTGTTTTTT. The chain combines TRBV15 with TRBJ2-2; D ambiguous. Germline V gene sequence: CDR1 LNHNV, CDR2 YYDKDF (reference sequence). The CDR3 loop spans 17 amino acids. Deletions cut 0 bases from V and 0 bases from J, with 11 bases between.

The rearrangement uses TRBV29-1 and TRBJ2-3, with unresolved D. The V and J ends lost 7 bases and 0 bases respectively, with 8 bases between them. The CDR3 has 12 residues. The germline CDR1 and CDR2 sequences are SQVTM and ANQGSEA. The CDR3 spells CSGRSSTDTQYF. The CDR3 coding sequence is TGCAGCGGCAGGTCTAGCACAGATACGCAGTATTTT.

This rearrangement joins TRBV24-1 to TRBJ1-4, with TRBD1 matching 10 bases. The CDR3 has 19 amino acids. The junction had 12 bases not matched to a gene; V was cut back by 3 bases and J by 3 bases. CDR1 and CDR2 (germline): KGHDR, SFDVKD. The CDR3 bases are TGTGCCACCAGTGATGGCGGGACAGGGGCGAGTATGGCTAATGAAAAACTGTTTTTT. Amino acids: CATSDGGTGASMANEKLFF.

The chain links TRBV30 to TRBJ1-2, with D perhaps TRBD1 (5 bases). The germline V gene encodes CDR1 GTSNPN and CDR2 SVGIG (reference sequence). The CDR3 has 13 amino acids. V shed 0 bases and J shed 5 bases, with 10 bases lying between them. In nucleotides, the CDR3 is TGTGCCTGGAGTGTAACGACAGATTATGGCTACACCTTC. It translates to CAWSVTTDYGYTF.

This chain uses TRBV19 with TRBJ2-2; TRBD1 might be the D (6 bases). CDR1 LNHDA and CDR2 SQIVND come from the germline V gene (reference sequence). V gave up 4 bases and J gave up 2 bases, with 8 bases separating them. CDR3 size: 14 residues. CDR3 residues: CASSTTGNTGELFF. The CDR3 DNA sequence: TGTGCCAGTAGTACGACAGGTAACACCGGGGAGCTGTTTTTT.

The V call is TRBV3-1 (or the pseudogene TRBV3-2), the J call TRBJ2-1; TRBD2 aligns across 7 bases. Germline V gene lookup returns CDR1 LGHDT and CDR2 YNNKEL (reference sequence). V was pared by 0 bases and J by 4 bases, with 6 bases of the junction left unmatched. CDR3 length: 16 amino acids. The CDR3: CASSQDLPSGYNEQFF. In DNA, the CDR3 is TGTGCCAGCAGCCAAGATTTGCCTAGCGGTTACAATGAGCAGTTCTTC.

Here the CDR3 DNA reads TGTGCCAGCAGTGATGAGCGGGGGGGCCCCGAGACCCAGTACTTC. Amino acids: CASSDERGGPETQYF. V is TRBV2 and J is TRBJ2-5, with 10 bases identical to TRBD2. The J segment lost 5 bases and the V segment lost 3 bases, leaving 6 bases of the junction unmatched. The germline V gene encodes CDR1 SNHLY and CDR2 FYNNEI. The CDR3 contains 15 residues. Drawing the rest from reference TRBV2 and TRBJ2-5, the complete variable domain is EPEVTQTPSHQVTQMGQEVILRCVPISNHLYFYWYRQILGQKVEFLVSFYNNEISEKSEIFDDQFSVERPDGSNFTLKIRSTKLEDSAMYFCASSDERGGPETQYFGPGTRLLVL.